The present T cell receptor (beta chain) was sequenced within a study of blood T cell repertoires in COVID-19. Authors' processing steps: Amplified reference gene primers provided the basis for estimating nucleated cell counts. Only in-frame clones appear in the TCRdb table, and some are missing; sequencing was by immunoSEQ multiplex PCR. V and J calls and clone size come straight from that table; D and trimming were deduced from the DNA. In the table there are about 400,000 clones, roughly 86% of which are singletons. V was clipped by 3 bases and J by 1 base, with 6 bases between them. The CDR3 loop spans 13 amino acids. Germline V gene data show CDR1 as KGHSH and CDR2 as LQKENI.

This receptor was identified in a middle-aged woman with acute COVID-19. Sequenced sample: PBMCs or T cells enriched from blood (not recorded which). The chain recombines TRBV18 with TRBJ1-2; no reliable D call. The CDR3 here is CASSPGFNYGYTF. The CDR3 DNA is TGTGCCAGCTCACCCGGTTTTAACTATGGCTACACCTTC.